A selection of T cell receptor beta chains follows, all from one sample in a study of PD-1 blockade in classical Hodgkin lymphoma. Generated by immunoSEQ multiplex PCR, the TCRdb table keeps only in-frame clones and is missing some. The sample includes roughly 20,000 clones, roughly 89% seen only once; the top ten take roughly 7%. The specimen was CD8+ T cells from blood. The receptors were gathered from a human donor with classical Hodgkin lymphoma. Each CDR3 is given with its conserved first and last residue. Fields, in order: D gene, V gene, clone size, J gene, CDR3 protein, CDR3 DNA. A D gene is named only where the DNA matches it firmly. For some rows the clone size is stated as once, few or many, or as a class when expanded; others skip it.

d_call: TRBD2; v_call: TRBV6-5; clone_size: .; j_call: TRBJ2-7; cdr3_aa: CASSRGLEIHEQYF; cdr3_nt: TGTGCCAGCAGCCGAGGACTAGAAATCCACGAGCAGTACTTC
d_call: .; v_call: TRBV28; clone_size: .; j_call: TRBJ1-4; cdr3_aa: CASSSPRRHGNEKLFF; cdr3_nt: TGTGCCAGCAGTTCCCCCCGGAGGCACGGTAATGAAAAACTGTTTTTT
d_call: .; v_call: TRBV4-2; clone_size: .; j_call: TRBJ2-3; cdr3_aa: CASSLYNSGTDTQYF; cdr3_nt: TGTGCCAGCAGCCTCTACAATTCCGGCACAGATACGCAGTATTTT
d_call: .; v_call: TRBV5-8; clone_size: .; j_call: TRBJ1-1; cdr3_aa: CASSSPGRGNTEAFF; cdr3_nt: TGTGCCAGCAGCTCTCCAGGGAGGGGGAACACTGAAGCTTTCTTT
d_call: TRBD1; v_call: TRBV27; clone_size: .; j_call: TRBJ2-7; cdr3_aa: CASSQYGGQGPYEQYF; cdr3_nt: TGTGCCAGCAGCCAATACGGGGGACAGGGCCCCTACGAGCAGTACTTC
d_call: TRBD1; v_call: TRBV6-5; clone_size: .; j_call: TRBJ1-2; cdr3_aa: CASSRGQGAGGYTF; cdr3_nt: TGTGCCAGCAGCCGGGGACAGGGGGCGGGTGGCTACACCTTC
d_call: TRBD1; v_call: TRBV27; clone_size: .; j_call: TRBJ1-2; cdr3_aa: CASSLGGGAGGYTF; cdr3_nt: TGTGCCAGCAGTTTAGGAGGGGGCGCGGGAGGCTACACCTTC
d_call: TRBD1; v_call: TRBV7-9; clone_size: few; j_call: TRBJ1-5; cdr3_aa: CASSLAGTGFNQPQHF; cdr3_nt: TGTGCCAGCAGCTTAGCCGGGACAGGGTTTAATCAGCCCCAGCATTTT
d_call: .; v_call: TRBV12-5; clone_size: few; j_call: TRBJ1-2; cdr3_aa: CASGSAGYYGYTF; cdr3_nt: TGTGCTAGTGGCTCAGCGGGGTACTATGGCTACACCTTC
d_call: TRBD1; v_call: TRBV28; clone_size: .; j_call: TRBJ1-1; cdr3_aa: CASKGQLNTEAFF; cdr3_nt: TGTGCCAGCAAGGGACAGTTGAACACTGAAGCTTTCTTT
d_call: TRBD2; v_call: TRBV29-1; clone_size: .; j_call: TRBJ2-5; cdr3_aa: CSVDSSGAIYQETQYF; cdr3_nt: TGCAGCGTTGATTCTAGCGGGGCCATATACCAAGAGACCCAGTACTTC
d_call: TRBD2; v_call: TRBV5-1; clone_size: .; j_call: TRBJ2-7; cdr3_aa: CASSLIGGGYEQYF; cdr3_nt: TGCGCCAGCAGCTTGATCGGGGGAGGGTACGAGCAGTACTTC
d_call: .; v_call: TRBV13; clone_size: .; j_call: TRBJ1-2; cdr3_aa: CASSLGNKWGFYGYTF; cdr3_nt: TGTGCCAGCAGCTTAGGGAATAAGTGGGGGTTCTATGGCTACACCTTC
d_call: TRBD2; v_call: TRBV19; clone_size: .; j_call: TRBJ2-1; cdr3_aa: CASSIGAGGKFYNEQFF; cdr3_nt: TGTGCCAGTAGTATAGGGGCGGGAGGCAAATTCTACAATGAGCAGTTCTTC
d_call: .; v_call: TRBV18; clone_size: .; j_call: TRBJ1-2; cdr3_aa: CASSPDRDYGYTF; cdr3_nt: TGTGCCAGCTCCCCCGACAGAGACTATGGCTACACCTTC
d_call: .; v_call: TRBV9; clone_size: .; j_call: TRBJ2-7; cdr3_aa: CASSAEGRGSDEQYF; cdr3_nt: TGTGCCAGCAGCGCCGAAGGACGGGGATCCGACGAGCAGTACTTC
d_call: TRBD1; v_call: TRBV6-5; clone_size: .; j_call: TRBJ2-7; cdr3_aa: CASSYPGQGYYEQYF; cdr3_nt: TGTGCCAGCAGTTACCCGGGACAGGGATACTACGAGCAGTACTTC
d_call: TRBD2; v_call: TRBV2; clone_size: .; j_call: TRBJ2-7; cdr3_aa: CASSTSGFTGEQYF; cdr3_nt: TGTGCCAGCAGTACTAGCGGATTCACAGGGGAGCAGTACTTC
d_call: .; v_call: TRBV4-1; clone_size: .; j_call: TRBJ2-5; cdr3_aa: CASSQVLGAGETQYF; cdr3_nt: TGCGCCAGCAGCCAAGTTTTGGGGGCCGGGGAGACCCAGTACTTC
d_call: .; v_call: TRBV5-1; clone_size: .; j_call: TRBJ2-1; cdr3_aa: CASSPLGGQGRYNEQFF; cdr3_nt: TGCGCCAGCAGCCCCCTCGGTGGGCAGGGCAGGTACAATGAGCAGTTCTTC
d_call: .; v_call: TRBV6-5; clone_size: .; j_call: TRBJ1-2; cdr3_aa: CASSYSLQEVYGYTF; cdr3_nt: TGTGCCAGCAGTTACTCATTACAGGAGGTTTATGGCTACACCTTC
d_call: .; v_call: TRBV7-8; clone_size: .; j_call: TRBJ2-5; cdr3_aa: CASSRTGQRETQYF; cdr3_nt: TGTGCCAGCAGCCGGACGGGGCAGAGAGAGACCCAGTACTTC
d_call: .; v_call: TRBV11-1; clone_size: .; j_call: TRBJ1-2; cdr3_aa: CASSSSGGRGGYTF; cdr3_nt: TGTGCCAGCAGCTCCTCCGGGGGGCGAGGAGGCTACACCTTC
d_call: TRBD1; v_call: TRBV28; clone_size: .; j_call: TRBJ1-2; cdr3_aa: CASSYGTGGYGYTF; cdr3_nt: TGTGCCAGCAGCTACGGGACAGGGGGCTATGGCTACACCTTC
d_call: .; v_call: TRBV5-1; clone_size: .; j_call: TRBJ1-1; cdr3_aa: CASSLGPSDIEAFF; cdr3_nt: TGCGCCAGCAGCTTGGGCCCCTCGGACATTGAAGCTTTCTTT
d_call: TRBD2; v_call: TRBV7-9; clone_size: .; j_call: TRBJ2-5; cdr3_aa: CASSFGLAGDGWETQYF; cdr3_nt: TGTGCCAGCAGCTTTGGACTAGCGGGAGACGGGTGGGAGACCCAGTACTTC
d_call: .; v_call: TRBV5-1; clone_size: once; j_call: TRBJ1-1; cdr3_aa: CASSNSWHTEAFF; cdr3_nt: TGCGCCAGCAGCAACAGTTGGCACACTGAAGCTTTCTTT
d_call: .; v_call: TRBV6-5; clone_size: .; j_call: TRBJ2-7; cdr3_aa: CASSFNYEQYF; cdr3_nt: TGTGCCAGCAGTTTCAACTACGAGCAGTACTTC
d_call: .; v_call: TRBV4-1; clone_size: few; j_call: TRBJ1-2; cdr3_aa: CASSQENGNYGYTF; cdr3_nt: TGCGCCAGCAGCCAAGAGAACGGAAACTATGGCTACACCTTC
d_call: TRBD2; v_call: TRBV7-9; clone_size: .; j_call: TRBJ2-3; cdr3_aa: CASSLWTSGYSTDTQYF; cdr3_nt: TGTGCCAGCAGCTTGTGGACTAGCGGGTATAGCACAGATACGCAGTATTTT
d_call: .; v_call: TRBV27; clone_size: .; j_call: TRBJ2-7; cdr3_aa: CASSSRRVGLSYEQYF; cdr3_nt: TGTGCCAGCAGTTCTCGGCGGGTGGGCCTCTCCTACGAGCAGTACTTC
d_call: .; v_call: TRBV4-1; clone_size: .; j_call: TRBJ2-7; cdr3_aa: CASSQGLRGPPLYEQYF; cdr3_nt: TGCGCCAGCAGCCAAGGCCTCCGAGGACCACCCCTCTACGAGCAGTACTTC
d_call: TRBD1; v_call: TRBV28; clone_size: .; j_call: TRBJ2-7; cdr3_aa: CASRGTENYEQYF; cdr3_nt: TGTGCCAGCAGGGGGACAGAGAACTACGAGCAGTACTTC
d_call: .; v_call: TRBV21-1; clone_size: .; j_call: TRBJ1-1; cdr3_aa: CASSSSQSVNTEAFF; cdr3_nt: TGTGCCAGCAGCTCAAGTCAGTCGGTGAACACTGAAGCTTTCTTT
d_call: .; v_call: TRBV4-1; clone_size: .; j_call: TRBJ1-5; cdr3_aa: CASSQDVLGYQPQHF; cdr3_nt: TGCGCCAGCAGCCAAGATGTTTTGGGGTATCAGCCCCAGCATTTT
d_call: .; v_call: TRBV13; clone_size: .; j_call: TRBJ2-7; cdr3_aa: CASSLRSYEQYF; cdr3_nt: TGTGCCAGCAGCTTAAGGTCCTACGAGCAGTACTTC
d_call: .; v_call: TRBV30; clone_size: .; j_call: TRBJ2-7; cdr3_aa: CAWTGSSYEQYF; cdr3_nt: TGTGCCTGGACGGGAAGCTCCTACGAGCAGTACTTC
d_call: .; v_call: TRBV29-1; clone_size: .; j_call: TRBJ2-7; cdr3_aa: CSVEDLSRGVPPSYEQYF; cdr3_nt: TGCAGCGTTGAAGACCTGTCTAGGGGGGTTCCTCCTTCCTACGAGCAGTACTTC
d_call: .; v_call: TRBV15; clone_size: .; j_call: TRBJ2-7; cdr3_aa: CATSPAGNYEQYF; cdr3_nt: TGTGCCACCAGCCCGGCTGGGAACTACGAGCAGTACTTC
d_call: .; v_call: TRBV29-1; clone_size: .; j_call: TRBJ2-7; cdr3_aa: CSVALGRVSEQYF; cdr3_nt: TGCAGCGTTGCCCTGGGCAGGGTGAGCGAGCAGTACTTC
d_call: .; v_call: TRBV5-5; clone_size: .; j_call: TRBJ2-7; cdr3_aa: CASSLHRTSEGEQYF; cdr3_nt: TGTGCCAGCAGCTTGCACCGGACATCCGAGGGGGAGCAGTACTTC
d_call: .; v_call: TRBV28; clone_size: few; j_call: TRBJ1-1; cdr3_aa: CASTPGPMNTEAFF; cdr3_nt: TGTGCCAGCACCCCCGGGCCAATGAACACTGAAGCTTTCTTT
d_call: .; v_call: TRBV30; clone_size: medium-sized; j_call: TRBJ1-1; cdr3_aa: CAWTLNTEAFF; cdr3_nt: TGTGCCTGGACGCTGAACACTGAAGCTTTCTTT
d_call: TRBD1; v_call: TRBV14; clone_size: .; j_call: TRBJ1-1; cdr3_aa: CASSGDRGLVAFF; cdr3_nt: TGTGCCAGCAGCGGCGACAGGGGTCTTGTTGCTTTCTTT
d_call: .; v_call: TRBV9; clone_size: few; j_call: TRBJ1-2; cdr3_aa: CASYRGLGYGYTF; cdr3_nt: TGTGCCAGCTACCGGGGGCTAGGGTATGGCTACACCTTC
d_call: .; v_call: TRBV6-9; clone_size: once; j_call: TRBJ2-7; cdr3_aa: CASSYTQGTYEQYF; cdr3_nt: TGTGCCAGCAGTTACACCCAGGGGACCTACGAGCAGTACTTC
d_call: .; v_call: TRBV7-9; clone_size: .; j_call: TRBJ2-1; cdr3_aa: CASSLEGGDEQFF; cdr3_nt: TGTGCCAGCAGCTTGGAAGGTGGTGATGAGCAGTTCTTC
d_call: .; v_call: TRBV11-3; clone_size: .; j_call: TRBJ2-2; cdr3_aa: CASSLELSGVGTGELFF; cdr3_nt: TGTGCCAGCAGCTTAGAGTTATCGGGCGTTGGTACCGGGGAGCTGTTTTTT
d_call: .; v_call: TRBV9; clone_size: .; j_call: TRBJ1-5; cdr3_aa: CASSVDPGNQPQHF; cdr3_nt: TGTGCCAGCAGCGTAGACCCGGGCAATCAGCCCCAGCATTTT
d_call: TRBD1; v_call: TRBV14; clone_size: .; j_call: TRBJ2-7; cdr3_aa: CASSRDRMTYEQYF; cdr3_nt: TGTGCCAGCAGCCGGGACAGGATGACCTACGAGCAGTACTTC
d_call: .; v_call: TRBV5-1; clone_size: .; j_call: TRBJ2-3; cdr3_aa: CASSLKQGADTQYF; cdr3_nt: TGCGCCAGCAGCTTGAAACAGGGAGCAGATACGCAGTATTTT